Detailed here is one T cell receptor beta chain. Its specificity is unknown. This entry is derived from a study of cytomegalovirus exposure and HLA in healthy donors. Turning to the study itself: The approximately 120 validation repertoires, a later analysis reported, used the same platform as the 550 to 800 first-cohort repertoires. Study-wide findings and caveats: Some TCR beta chains (over 150 of them) were listed as cytomegalovirus-associated.

Repertoires were generated with immunoSEQ multiplex PCR, while TCRdb's copy carries only in-frame clones and drops some. In the table there are more than 85,000 clones, roughly nine tenths of which are singletons. From the 120-subject validation cohort, which was separate from the roughly 620-subject first cohort, the donors were drawn. This TCR came from a woman younger than 35 in good health and CMV-seronegative. The sequenced sample consisted of PBMCs.

CDR3: CASSPFRGLGELFF. The CDR3 coding sequence is TGTGCCAGCAGCCCATTCAGGGGGCTCGGGGAGCTGTTTTTT. The chain is built from TRBV28 and TRBJ2-2, with TRBD1 identical over 8 bases. Germline V gives CDR1 MDHEN, CDR2 SYDVKM. The CDR3 is 14 amino acids. Germline trimming cut 6 bases from V and 7 bases from J; bases unmatched to any gene: 7.